The clone carrying this TCR beta chain was detected ten times or more. This sample is part of a study of T cells in Graves' hyperthyroidism and ophthalmopathy. Absence of ophthalmopathy progression within 18 months defined stable Graves' hyperthyroidism. Fresh peripheral blood, 8 to 10 ml, was the source of the PBMCs. Amplified regions were TCR beta CDR3 sequences from RNA transcripts. Carried out on the TCR CDR3, a first-round RT-PCR used the HTBI primer set. TCRdb itself ran the multiplex PCR reads through MiXCR, one entry per CDR3 protein. The sample holds 250,000 to 300,000 distinct CDR3 sequences, roughly 13% seen once. J was trimmed by 5 bases and V by 3 bases; bases with no gene match: 7. The CDR3 has 14 amino acids. Germline CDR1 reads SGHDT; CDR2 reads YYEEEE.

The sample consisted of blood. This sequence originates from a woman in her 40s with Graves' hyperthyroidism. The V gene is TRBV5-6, the J gene TRBJ2-7; 8 nucleotides match TRBD2. CDR3 sequence (DNA): TGTGCCAGCAGCTATGCCGGGACTAGAGACGAGCAGTACTTC. It specifies CASSYAGTRDEQYF.